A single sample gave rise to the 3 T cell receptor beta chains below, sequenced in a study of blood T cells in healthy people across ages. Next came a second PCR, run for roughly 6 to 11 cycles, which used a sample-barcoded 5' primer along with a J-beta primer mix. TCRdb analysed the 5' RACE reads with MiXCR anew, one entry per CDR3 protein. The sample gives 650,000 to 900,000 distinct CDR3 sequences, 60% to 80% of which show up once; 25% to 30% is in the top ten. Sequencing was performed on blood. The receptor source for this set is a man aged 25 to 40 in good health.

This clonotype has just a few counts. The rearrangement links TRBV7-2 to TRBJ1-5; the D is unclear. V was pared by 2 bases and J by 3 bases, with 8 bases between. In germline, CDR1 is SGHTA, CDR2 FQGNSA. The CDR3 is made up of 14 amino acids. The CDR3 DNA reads TGTGCCAGCAGCTTAATCCCCCCCAATCAGCCCCAGCATTTT. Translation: CASSLIPPNQPQHF.

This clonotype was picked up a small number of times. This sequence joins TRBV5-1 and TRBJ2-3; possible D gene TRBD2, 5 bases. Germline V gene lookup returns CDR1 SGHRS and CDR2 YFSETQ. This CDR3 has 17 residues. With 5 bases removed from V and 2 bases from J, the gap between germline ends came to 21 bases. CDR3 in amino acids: CASRDWGSGKDTDTQYF. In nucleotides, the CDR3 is TGCGCCAGCAGGGACTGGGGAAGCGGCAAGGACACAGATACGCAGTATTTT. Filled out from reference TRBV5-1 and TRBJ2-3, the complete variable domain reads KAGVTQTPRYLIKTRGQQVTLSCSPISGHRSVSWYQQTPGQGLQFLFEYFSETQRNKGNFPGRFSGRQFSNSRSEMNVSTLELGDSALYLCASRDWGSGKDTDTQYFGPGTRLTVL.

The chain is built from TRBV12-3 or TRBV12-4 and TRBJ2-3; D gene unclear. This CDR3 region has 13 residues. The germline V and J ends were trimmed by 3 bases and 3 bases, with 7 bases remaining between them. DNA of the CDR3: TGTGCCAGCAGTTTTGGAGATACAGATACGCAGTATTTT. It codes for CASSFGDTDTQYF.